The 28 T cell receptor beta chains in this list originate from one sample, sequenced in a study of blood T cell repertoires in COVID-19. Data came from immunoSEQ multiplex PCR; TCRdb stores just in-frame clones and leaves some out. The sample has about 440,000 clones, about 92% seen once. What was sequenced was PBMCs or T cells enriched from blood (not recorded which). All receptors derive from a man aged 18-30 years who had recovered from COVID-19.

This chain joins TRBV25-1 and TRBJ1-4; 10 bases align to TRBD1. CDR1 MGHDK and CDR2 SYGVNS come from the germline V gene. V shed 1 base, J shed 8 bases, and the junction held 4 bases outside the gene matches. The CDR3 spans 15 residues. CDR3 protein: CASSEWTGGVEKLFF. The DNA for the CDR3 is TGTGCCAGCAGTGAATGGACAGGGGGTGTAGAAAAACTGTTTTTT.

The chain uses TRBV4-2 and TRBJ2-5; TRBD2 agrees at 11 bases. Germline lookup yields CDR1 LGHNA and CDR2 YNFKEQ. The CDR3 extends over 15 amino acids. J gave up 2 bases and V 8 bases, and 7 bases lay outside the gene matches. The CDR3 DNA sequence: TGTGCCAGCTGCGAGACTAGCGGGGCTCAAGAGACCCAGTACTTC. This encodes CASCETSGAQETQYF.

The chain joins TRBV19 to TRBJ1-6, with TRBD1 as a possible D gene (6 bases). This CDR3 is built from 16 residues. Germline V gives CDR1 LNHDA, CDR2 SQIVND (reference sequence). V dropped 1 base and J dropped 6 bases, with 13 bases sitting between them. CDR3 loop: CASSIVPQGPNSPLHF. In nucleotides, the CDR3 is TGTGCCAGTAGTATAGTTCCACAGGGACCTAATTCACCCCTCCACTTT.

The chain carries TRBV3-1 (or the pseudogene TRBV3-2) and TRBJ1-1; 7 nucleotides match TRBD1. This CDR3 region has 12 residues. Trimming took 1 base from V and 11 from J; bases not matched to a gene: 4. The germline V gene encodes CDR1 LGHDT and CDR2 YNNKEL (reference sequence). CDR3 in DNA: TGTGCCAGCAGCCAAGGAGACAGGGTCGCTTTCTTT. Translating gives CASSQGDRVAFF.

This chain links TRBV15 with TRBJ1-6; TRBD1 aligns across 7 bases. The ends lost 3 bases at V and 7 bases at J; junction bases unmatched: 3. Germline assignment: CDR1 LNHNV and CDR2 YYDKDF (reference sequence). This CDR3 is 14 amino acids long. CDR3 region: CATSSRQGNSPLHF. The CDR3 nucleotides are TGTGCCACCAGCAGTAGACAGGGAAATTCACCCCTCCACTTT.

The chain's CDR3 is CATSRVTNEQFF. CDR3 nucleotide sequence: TGTGCCACCAGCAGAGTTACAAATGAGCAGTTCTTC. The V call is TRBV15, the J call TRBJ2-1; no clear D gene. V lost 1 base, J lost 7 bases, and 5 bases lay in between. CDR1 is LNHNV, CDR2 YYDKDF, per germline (reference sequence). The CDR3 covers 12 residues.

This clone came up once. This chain connects TRBV7-6 to TRBJ1-1, with 9 bases lining up with TRBD1. The germline gives CDR1 SGHVS, CDR2 FNYEAQ. CDR3 size: 14 residues. The ends lost 5 bases at V and 2 bases at J; junction bases unmatched: 3. This CDR3 reads CASSRDRVNTEAFF. The DNA for the CDR3 is TGTGCCAGCAGCCGGGACAGGGTCAACACTGAAGCTTTCTTT.

The chain links TRBV5-4 to TRBJ2-5, with D possibly matching TRBD1 (5 bases). The CDR3 totals 14 residues. Germline assignment: CDR1 SGHNT and CDR2 YYREEE (reference sequence). V lost 0 bases to trimming and J lost 4 bases, with 10 bases between them. The CDR3 spells CASSLARGGETQYF. As DNA, the CDR3 is TGTGCCAGCAGCTTGGCAAGGGGTGGAGAGACCCAGTACTTC.

This chain joins TRBV5-4 and TRBJ2-7; 11 nucleotides align to TRBD2. V lost 4 bases to trimming and J lost 5 bases; unmatched junction nucleotides: 14. The CDR3 extends over 17 amino acids. The V gene's germline CDR1 is SGHNT and CDR2 YYREEE (reference sequence). For the CDR3, the DNA is TGTGCCAGCAGCAGGGGACTAGCGGTAAGGTTACTCGACGAGCAGTACTTC. This encodes CASSRGLAVRLLDEQYF.

This clone was counted a few times. The chain carries TRBV19 and TRBJ1-2, with D maybe TRBD1 (5 bases). The CDR3 runs 14 residues. With 2 bases removed from V and 6 bases from J, the gap between germline ends came to 13 bases. Germline V gene lookup returns CDR1 LNHDA and CDR2 SQIVND (reference sequence). The CDR3 nucleotides are TGTGCCAGTAGTATATCGGCAGGGCGAAATGGCTACACCTTC. Amino acids: CASSISAGRNGYTF.

V and J are TRBV15 and TRBJ2-7; TRBD2 might be the D (5 bases). V gave up 1 base and J gave up 0 bases, with 10 bases separating them. Germline-derived CDR1 and CDR2 are LNHNV and YYDKDF (reference sequence). The length of the CDR3 is 15 residues. The CDR3 DNA reads TGTGCCACCAGCAGAGCACCGGGAACCTCCTACGAGCAGTACTTC. Its protein is CATSRAPGTSYEQYF.

The chain couples TRBV6-5 to TRBJ2-1; TRBD2 is a possible D gene (6 bases). Trimming shortened V by 2 bases and J by 7 bases, and 12 bases separated the two germline ends. This CDR3 region has 14 residues. CDR1 and CDR2 from the germline V gene are MNHEY and SVGAGI. The CDR3 DNA reads TGTGCCAGCAGTTACGGGGGGAGTTTGAATGAGCAGTTCTTC. Its translation is CASSYGGSLNEQFF.

The CDR3 spells CASSLVSRGVGDTQYF. The DNA of the CDR3 is TGCGCCAGCAGCTTGGTCTCCCGGGGGGTGGGAGATACGCAGTATTTT. This chain joins TRBV5-1 and TRBJ2-3; 7 nucleotides match TRBD2. The CDR3 has 16 residues. J was trimmed by 5 bases and V by 0 bases; bases with no gene match: 9. Germline assignment: CDR1 SGHRS and CDR2 YFSETQ.

V usage is TRBV27 and J usage is TRBJ1-1; maybe TRBD1 (5 bases). The CDR3 runs to 15 residues. The ends were cut back, 2 bases at V and 4 bases at J, with 14 bases in the middle. CDR1 is MNHEY and CDR2 is SMNVEV in the germline V gene (reference sequence). This CDR3 reads CASSLKTGAFTEAFF. CDR3 sequence (DNA): TGTGCCAGCAGTTTAAAAACAGGAGCGTTCACTGAAGCTTTCTTT.

This clone has a handful of counts. The CDR3 DNA sequence: TGTGCCAGTAGTATCGGGGAGGGCGAGCAGTACTTC. Residues: CASSIGEGEQYF. The V gene is TRBV19, the J gene TRBJ2-7, with 7 nucleotides matching TRBD2. This CDR3 is 12 amino acids long. CDR1 is LNHDA, CDR2 SQIVND, per germline (reference sequence). J was trimmed by 6 bases and V by 3 bases; bases with no gene match: 2.

V gene TRBV14 combines with J gene TRBJ1-1, with TRBD1 matching over 8 bases. The CDR3 is made up of 14 amino acids. Trimming at V came to 1 base and at J to 5 bases, leaving 3 bases not matched to a gene. Germline lookup yields CDR1 SGHDN and CDR2 FVKESK. The CDR3: CASSQGQGRTEAFF. CDR3 DNA sequence: TGTGCCAGCAGCCAAGGACAGGGGCGTACTGAAGCTTTCTTT.

This chain joins TRBV12-3 or TRBV12-4 and TRBJ2-3; unclear D gene. This CDR3 spans 13 amino acids. V was shortened by 8 bases and J by 2 bases, with 11 bases between the two germline ends. CDR3 bases: TGTGCCAGCGGTATAGTGGCCACAGATACGCAGTATTTT. Protein product: CASGIVATDTQYF.

The chain recombines TRBV10-1 with TRBJ1-4; D may be TRBD1 (5 bases). The length of the CDR3 is 13 residues. Trimming left V 4 bases short and J 8 bases short, with 11 bases between. Germline V gives CDR1 WNHNN, CDR2 SYGVQD (reference sequence). The CDR3 sequence: CASSARAGEKLFF. CDR3 sequence (DNA): TGCGCCAGCAGTGCCAGGGCCGGGGAAAAACTGTTTTTT.

This clone was found a few times. This chain links TRBV3-1 (or the pseudogene TRBV3-2) with TRBJ1-4; D call uncertain. There are 15 residues in the CDR3. V gave up 5 bases and J gave up 6 bases, with 16 bases separating them. From germline, CDR1 is LGHDT and CDR2 YNNKEL (reference sequence). CDR3 sequence: CASSEPGSRYEKLFF. The CDR3 region has the DNA TGTGCCAGCAGCGAACCGGGTTCCCGTTATGAAAAACTGTTTTTT.

The chain uses TRBV30 and TRBJ2-7; 8 bases map to TRBD2. The V gene's germline CDR1 is GTSNPN and CDR2 SVGIG (reference sequence). V shed 3 bases and J 5 bases; nucleotides not matched to a gene: 12. The CDR3 runs to 15 residues. This CDR3 is CAWSPYRGGNDEQYF. Written as DNA, the CDR3 is TGTGCCTGGAGCCCCTACCGGGGGGGTAACGACGAGCAGTACTTC.

The chain couples TRBV5-5 to TRBJ1-1; no definite D call. Per the germline V gene, CDR1 is SGHKS and CDR2 is YYEKEE (reference sequence). The CDR3 spans 16 residues. Trimming shortened V by 1 base and J by 0 bases, and 13 bases separated the two germline ends. CDR3 sequence (DNA): TGTGCCAGCAGCTTGTGGGCAGGAAGACTGAACACTGAAGCTTTCTTT. Amino acid sequence: CASSLWAGRLNTEAFF. The full variable domain, its missing parts supplied by reference TRBV5-5 and TRBJ1-1, is DAGVTQSPTHLIKTRGQQVTLRCSPISGHKSVSWYQQVLGQGPQFIFQYYEKEERGRGNFPDRFSARQFPNYSSELNVNALLLGDSALYLCASSLWAGRLNTEAFFGQGTRLTVV.

The chain employs TRBV19 and TRBJ1-4; D may be TRBD1 (5 bases). The germline V gene has CDR1 LNHDA and CDR2 SQIVND (reference sequence). This CDR3 comprises 13 residues. V was clipped by 9 bases and J by 4 bases, with 12 bases between them. The CDR3 spells CASAGPSNEKLFF. CDR3 sequence (DNA): TGTGCCAGCGCGGGGCCGAGTAATGAAAAACTGTTTTTT.

This clone appeared once. The rearrangement uses TRBV5-5 and TRBJ2-7; possibly TRBD1 for D (5 bases). This CDR3 has 16 residues. Trimming removed 4 bases at V and 3 bases at J, with 20 bases between. Germline CDR1 reads SGHKS; CDR2 reads YYEKEE (reference sequence). The CDR3 loop is CASSLDIGQGGYEQYF. The DNA of the CDR3 is TGTGCCAGCAGCCTGGATATCGGGCAGGGTGGCTACGAGCAGTACTTC.

CDR3 DNA: TGTGCCAGCAGTTTATTAACGAGAGGCTACGAGCAGTACTTC. It translates to CASSLLTRGYEQYF. The chain links TRBV27 to TRBJ2-7; D is unclear. V gave up 1 base and J gave up 3 bases, with 10 bases separating them. The CDR3 length is 14 residues. CDR1 is MNHEY, CDR2 SMNVEV, per germline (reference sequence).

The chain uses TRBV15 and TRBJ2-7; D remains ambiguous. The germline V and J ends were trimmed by 0 bases and 4 bases, with 7 bases remaining between them. This CDR3 is 13 amino acids long. The V gene's germline CDR1 is LNHNV and CDR2 YYDKDF (reference sequence). This chain's CDR3 is CATSRDASYEQYF. Written as DNA, the CDR3 is TGTGCCACCAGCAGAGATGCTAGTTACGAGCAGTACTTC.

The V gene is TRBV7-9, the J gene TRBJ2-7; maybe TRBD1 (6 bases). Germline V lookup: CDR1 SEHNR, CDR2 FQNEAQ (reference sequence). The CDR3 is 13 residues long. V lost 5 bases, J lost 4 bases, and 12 bases lay in between. CDR3 protein: CASSEPQGYEQYF. The CDR3 nucleotides are TGTGCCAGCAGCGAACCTCAGGGGTACGAGCAGTACTTC. Supplemented by reference TRBV7-9 and TRBJ2-7, the full variable domain reads DTGVSQNPRHKITKRGQNVTFRCDPISEHNRLYWYRQTLGQGPEFLTYFQNEAQLEKSRLLSDRFSAERPKGSFSTLEIQRTEQGDSAMYLCASSEPQGYEQYFGPGTRLTVT.

The V call is TRBV28, the J call TRBJ2-7; 9 bases are a match to TRBD2. Germline assignment: CDR1 MDHEN and CDR2 SYDVKM. CDR3 length: 15 amino acids. The ends lost 4 bases at V and 0 bases at J; junction bases unmatched: 4. CDR3 protein: CASSSPSGNSYEQYF. The CDR3 nucleotides read TGTGCCAGCAGTTCCCCTAGCGGGAACTCCTACGAGCAGTACTTC.

The J gene is TRBJ2-1, the V gene TRBV15, with D tentatively TRBD2 (5 bases). The CDR3 consists of 15 residues. Trimming cost V 0 bases and J 7 bases, with 13 bases left between them. CDR1 LNHNV and CDR2 YYDKDF come from the germline V gene (reference sequence). Written as DNA, the CDR3 is TGTGCCACCAGCAGAGATGTAAGCGGCTTTAATGAGCAGTTCTTC. It encodes CATSRDVSGFNEQFF.